The 2 T cell receptor beta chains below come from one sample, sequenced in a study of blood T cell repertoires in COVID-19. Clones were sequenced by immunoSEQ multiplex PCR, and TCRdb holds only the in-frame ones, with some missing. The repertoire includes 90,000 or so clones, roughly nine tenths of them detected once, and more than 1.5% sits in the top ten. The sequencing sample was made of peripheral blood. Every receptor here comes from a human donor with active COVID-19. The donor label of this sample is uncertain.

This chain uses TRBV11-3 with TRBJ1-1; D unclear. The CDR3 has 13 residues. Germline values: CDR1 SGHNT, CDR2 YENEEA. V lost 1 base and J 1 base, leaving 4 bases between the germline ends. The CDR3 region is CASSLGANTEAFF. The CDR3 bases are TGTGCCAGCAGCTTAGGGGCGAACACTGAAGCTTTCTTT.

The chain links TRBV15 to TRBJ2-4; possibly TRBD1 for D (6 bases). V lost 4 bases and J 1 base, leaving 14 bases between the germline ends. Germline lookup yields CDR1 LNHNV and CDR2 YYDKDF (reference sequence). The CDR3 is 16 residues long. The DNA of the CDR3 is TGTGCCACCAGCACGCCGGGACACCTGGCCAAAAACATTCAGTACTTC. The encoded protein is CATSTPGHLAKNIQYF.